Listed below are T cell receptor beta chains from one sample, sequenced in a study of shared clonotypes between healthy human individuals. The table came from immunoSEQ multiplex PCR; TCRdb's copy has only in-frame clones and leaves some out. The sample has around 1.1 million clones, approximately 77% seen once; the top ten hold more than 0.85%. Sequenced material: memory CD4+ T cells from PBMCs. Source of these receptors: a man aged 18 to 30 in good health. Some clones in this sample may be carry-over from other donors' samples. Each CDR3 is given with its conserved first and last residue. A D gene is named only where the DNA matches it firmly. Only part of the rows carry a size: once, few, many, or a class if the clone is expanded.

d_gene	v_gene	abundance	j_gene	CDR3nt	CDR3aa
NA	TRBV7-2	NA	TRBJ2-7	TGTGCCAGCAGCTTAGCCGGGACCGAATTCTACGAGCAGTACTTC	CASSLAGTEFYEQYF
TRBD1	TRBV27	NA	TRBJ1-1	TGTGCCAGCAGTTTAGACAGGGGAACTGAAGCTTTCTTT	CASSLDRGTEAFF
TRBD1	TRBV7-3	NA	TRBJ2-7	TGTGCCACCGCCCGAGGACAGGGGTACGAGCAGTACTTC	CATARGQGYEQYF
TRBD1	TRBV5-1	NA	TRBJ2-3	TGCGCCAGCAGCTTGGCGACAGGGGTAGGCGGTACGCAGTATTTT	CASSLATGVGGTQYF
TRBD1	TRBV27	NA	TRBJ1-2	TGTGCCAGCAGTAACCCGGACAGGGGGATAGGCTACACCTTC	CASSNPDRGIGYTF
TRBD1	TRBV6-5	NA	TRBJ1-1	TGTGCCAGCTTCTCGACAGGGCTTGAAGCTTTCTTT	CASFSTGLEAFF
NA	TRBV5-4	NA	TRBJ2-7	TGTGCCAGCAAGGGGGAGGGCCCCTACGAGCAGTACTTC	CASKGEGPYEQYF
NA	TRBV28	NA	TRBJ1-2	TGTGCCAGCACTACTCTCTTCGGGGGTGGCTACACCTTC	CASTTLFGGGYTF
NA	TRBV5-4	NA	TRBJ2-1	TGTGCCAGCAGCTTGGCTGGGGCCTACAATGAGCAGTTCTTC	CASSLAGAYNEQFF
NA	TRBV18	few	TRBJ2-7	TGTGCCAGCTCACCCGCGGCGTTGGCGGCCGAGCAGTACTTC	CASSPAALAAEQYF
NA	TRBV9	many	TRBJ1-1	TGTGCCAGCAGCTCCCAGACAGGTTTGAACACTGAAGCTTTCTTT	CASSSQTGLNTEAFF
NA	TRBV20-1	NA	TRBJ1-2	TGCAGTGCCGTGGGGGACCGTGGCTACACCTTC	CSAVGDRGYTF
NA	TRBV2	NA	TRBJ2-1	TGTGCCAGCTTCCCCCACCTCGGGGATGAGCAGTTCTTC	CASFPHLGDEQFF
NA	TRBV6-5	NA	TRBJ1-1	TGTGCCAGCAGTTACAGGAGTGAAGCTTTCTTT	CASSYRSEAFF
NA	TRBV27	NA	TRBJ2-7	TGTGCCAGCAGTGGGTTAAGGGATGGGAACCGGTTGGAGAACTTC	CASSGLRDGNRLENF
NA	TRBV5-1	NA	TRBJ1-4	TGCGCCAGCAGCCGGAGTTCGAGGCCGGTTAATGAAAAACTGTTTTTT	CASSRSSRPVNEKLFF
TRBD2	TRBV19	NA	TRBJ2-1	TGTGCCAGTAGTCCGCTTAGCGGGACCCAGCAGTTCTTC	CASSPLSGTQQFF
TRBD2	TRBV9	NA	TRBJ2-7	TGTGCCAGCAGCGTAGCCGGGCGGGAGTATGGCGAGCAGTACTTC	CASSVAGREYGEQYF
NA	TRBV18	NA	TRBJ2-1	TGTGCCAGCTCACTGGGGGATAGCCAACTAACCTTTTCCTACAATGAGCAGTTCTTC	CASSLGDSQLTFSYNEQFF
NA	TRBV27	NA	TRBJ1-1	TGTGCCAGCAGTTTATTACACAAGGCTGAAGCTTTCTTT	CASSLLHKAEAFF
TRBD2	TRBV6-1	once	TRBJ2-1	TGTGCCAGCAAGGCGGGAGTCTCTTACAATGAGCAGTTCTTC	CASKAGVSYNEQFF
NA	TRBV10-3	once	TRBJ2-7	TGTGCCACCTCGTCACTCGAGGTCCACGAGCAGTACTTC	CATSSLEVHEQYF
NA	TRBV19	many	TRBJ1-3	TGTGCCAGTAGGGATCGTGGTTCTTCTGGAAACACCATATATTTT	CASRDRGSSGNTIYF
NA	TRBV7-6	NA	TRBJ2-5	TGTGCCAGCAGCTTAGGACAGGCACGAGCCTCCCAGACCCAGTACTTC	CASSLGQARASQTQYF
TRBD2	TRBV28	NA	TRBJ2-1	TGTGCCAGCAGTTCGCCTCTGGGCGGGAGTAACAATGAGCAGTTCTTC	CASSSPLGGSNNEQFF
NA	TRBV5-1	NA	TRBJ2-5	TGCGCCAGCAGCTTTCTTCCGGACGAAGAGACCCAGTACTTC	CASSFLPDEETQYF
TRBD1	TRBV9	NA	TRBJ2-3	TGTGCCAGCAGCGTAGACAACAGGGGCAGCACAGATACGCAGTATTTT	CASSVDNRGSTDTQYF
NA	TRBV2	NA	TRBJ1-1	TGTGCCAGCACTACAGTCACTGAAGCTTTCTTT	CASTTVTEAFF
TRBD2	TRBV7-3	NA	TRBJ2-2	TGTGCCAGCAGCTTAAAAGCGGGACCCCACACCGGGGAGCTGTTTTTT	CASSLKAGPHTGELFF
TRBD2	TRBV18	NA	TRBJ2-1	TGTGCCAGCTCACCTGGACTAGAGGATGAGCAGTTCTTC	CASSPGLEDEQFF
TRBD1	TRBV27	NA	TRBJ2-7	TGTGCCAGCAGTTTATCGACAGGGAGTACCGAGCAGTACTTC	CASSLSTGSTEQYF
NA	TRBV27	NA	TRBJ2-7	TGTGCCAGCAGAACCTTCTTACGCCGATTCTCCTACGAGCAGTACTTC	CASRTFLRRFSYEQYF
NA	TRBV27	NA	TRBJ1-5	TGTGCCAGCAGTCCGACGTCGACAGCGTATAGCAATCAGCCCCAGCATTTT	CASSPTSTAYSNQPQHF
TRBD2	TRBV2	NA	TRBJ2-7	TGTGCCAGCAGTGAAATTAGCGGGGAGGGTGAGCAGTACTTC	CASSEISGEGEQYF
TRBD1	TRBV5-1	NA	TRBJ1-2	TGCGCCAGCAGCCAAACAATAACGACAGGGAACTACACCTTC	CASSQTITTGNYTF
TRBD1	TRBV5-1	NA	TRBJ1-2	TGCGCCAGCAGCGTGGACAGGGCCCCTAACTATGGCTACACCTTC	CASSVDRAPNYGYTF
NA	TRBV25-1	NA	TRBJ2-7	TGTGCCAGCAGTGAACCGGGGATTGGCAGGAGTACCTACGAGCAGTACTTC	CASSEPGIGRSTYEQYF
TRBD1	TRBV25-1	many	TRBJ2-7	TGTGCCAGCAGATCCGGGACAGGGAACTACGAGCAGTACTTC	CASRSGTGNYEQYF
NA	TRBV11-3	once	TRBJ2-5	TGTGCCAGCAGCTCCCGTTCTCAAGAGACCCAGTACTTC	CASSSRSQETQYF
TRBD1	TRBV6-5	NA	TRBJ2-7	TGTGCCAGCAGTTTTCTACCCGGGACAGGGGTCGAGCAGTACTTC	CASSFLPGTGVEQYF
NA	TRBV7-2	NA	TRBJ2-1	TGTGCCAGCAGCTTGGGTGGCGGCCGGGGTGGTGAGCAGTTCTTC	CASSLGGGRGGEQFF
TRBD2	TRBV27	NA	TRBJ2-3	TGTGCCAGCAGTCCCCTGGGGAGGGAGGTCACAGATACGCAGTATTTT	CASSPLGREVTDTQYF
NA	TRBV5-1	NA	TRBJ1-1	TGCGCCAGCAGCTTGACACCCTCGAACACTGAAGCTTTCTTT	CASSLTPSNTEAFF
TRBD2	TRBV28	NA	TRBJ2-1	TGTGCCAGCACCCAGACTAGCGGGAGAAGGGATGAGCAGTTCTTC	CASTQTSGRRDEQFF
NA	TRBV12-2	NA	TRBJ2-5	TGTGCAAGTCGCCAGGGGACGGAAGAGACCCAGTACTTC	CASRQGTEETQYF
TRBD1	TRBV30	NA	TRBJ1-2	TGTGCCTGTCCGACAGGGGGCTATGGCTACACCTTC	CACPTGGYGYTF
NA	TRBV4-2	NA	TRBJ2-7	TGTGCCAGCAGCCAAGTCAGGGTGGGCATATACGAGCAGTACTTC	CASSQVRVGIYEQYF
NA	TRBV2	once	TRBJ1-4	TGTGCCAGCACCCAAGCTTGGGGCAGGGGTGGAAAACTGTTTTTT	CASTQAWGRGGKLFF
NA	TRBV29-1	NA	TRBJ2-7	TGCAGCGTGCGCCCGGACAATTCCTACGAGCAGTACTTC	CSVRPDNSYEQYF
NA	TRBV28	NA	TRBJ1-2	TGTGCCAGCATCACTGAAGGGGGGCCTGACTATGGCTACACCTTC	CASITEGGPDYGYTF
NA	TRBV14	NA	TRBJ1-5	TGTGCCAGCAGCCATCGGGGGCCCCATCAGCCCCAGCATTTT	CASSHRGPHQPQHF
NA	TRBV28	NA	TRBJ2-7	TGTGCCAGCAGGTACAGGGTTAGCTCCTACGAGCAGTACTTC	CASRYRVSSYEQYF
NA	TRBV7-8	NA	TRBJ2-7	TGTGCCAGCACCACGGACAGAAGATACTACGAGCAGTACTTC	CASTTDRRYYEQYF